This T cell receptor beta chain was obtained from a study of human T cells and chemical hapten exposure (dated by TCRdb to the early 2020s). For the wider study: For sensitization, 2% DPC in acetone was applied to a 2 cm by 2 cm area of upper inner arm skin. In alopecia patients, the study followed how the peripheral blood TCR repertoire changed in vivo over primary and secondary sensitization to diphenylcyclopropenone (DPC), a hapten. For TCR sequencing, blood came from 25 to 30 alopecia patients at anywhere from one to four time points (pre-sensitization, 2, 6 and 24 weeks). The patient cohort, mostly female, included alopecia areata with under or over 50% scalp involvement, alopecia totalis and alopecia universalis. Blood samples were taken from patients before sensitization (week 0) and at 2, 6 and about 24 weeks after DPC sensitization. Libraries were pooled for sequencing, and variation in per-sample TCR yields was attributed mainly to small differences in library volumes within the pool. Patients additionally received weekly therapeutic DPC doses to the scalp throughout the roughly 25-week study period. Patch tests used Finn chambers with 0.01% DPC on the upper back, scored after 6 days by International Contact Dermatitis Research Group standards. Findings and caveats that apply to the study as a whole: All patients had alopecia, a presumed autoimmune disease, so their immune response might differ from that of healthy individuals. DPC sensitization did not change how many TCRs were above 1 in 1000 frequency, and no evidence was found of alterations in global repertoire structure. Repeated subsampling changed both the strength of the expansion versus patch-test correlation and the threshold at which that correlation became significant. Significantly more large CDR3 similarity clusters were formed by expanded TCRs than by pre-sensitization or healthy control sets, consistent with antigen-driven responses. A positive correlation was found between the number of PT1 expanded TCRs and patch test score, with significance reached at thresholds 8, 16 and 32 but not 4.

In light of the paper, this sample's time point label describes: patch test 3, about 24 weeks after DPC sensitization. The sample's treatment or condition label, in plain terms: therapeutic diphenylcyclopropenone sensitization with weekly scalp DPC. At every patch-test visit, the blood draw took place before the patch test was put on. Patients were eligible if aged 18 to 70, diagnosed with alopecia and judged suitable for DPC therapy, and pregnant patients were excluded. Total RNA was extracted from unfractionated whole blood collected in Tempus Blood RNA tubes. Libraries were constructed by RACE. This sample was sequenced with a NextSeq 500. During library preparation, unique molecular identifiers were attached to individual cDNA molecules so that TCRs could be counted quantitatively and reproducibly. From each blood RNA sample, both TCR alpha and TCR beta chains were sequenced. The original methods were these. The median number of TCRs per sample was around 100,000, ranging from about 23,224 to 750,000. V, J and CDR3 annotation of the TCR reads was carried out using the Decombinator software suite. Every sample was subsampled to the same number of TCRs (28,000) for the PS versus PT1 abundance plots. Expanded TCRs were defined as absent before sensitization and observed at least eight times at the 2-week time point. Through fastp at Q25 and MiXCR, TCRdb rebuilt clones from the public reads, retaining in-frame beta chains. One record per CDR3 amino acid sequence lists the most common genes and DNA. The V and J calls shown here were made by TCRdb, not taken from the authors' results. This sample is represented by about 190,000 distinct CDR3 sequences; around 25% of them were singletons. 2% to 3% of the sample is held by the ten biggest clonotypes.

This clonotype has a count of ten or more. This receptor's antigen is unknown. No much larger clonotype is one base removed from it; base qualities were not supplied. V was cut back by 0 bases and J by 2 bases, leaving a gap of 8 bases between them. Including the terminal cysteine and phenylalanine, the CDR3 comprises 14 residues. The DNA shown is the 42-base CDR3, in frame from base 1. CDR1 and CDR2, per the germline V gene, are SGHRS and YFSETQ. This clonotype was sampled from a woman between 40 and 50 years old with alopecia areata. Some clones in this sample may be carry-over from other donors' samples. This specimen consisted of whole blood, obtained in connection with sensitization to the hapten diphenylcyclopropenone (DPC). In this chain, TRBV5-1 is recombined with TRBJ1-1, with the identity of the D gene unclear. The CDR3 loop reads CASSLAQTNTEAFF. The nucleotide sequence reads as follows: TGCGCCAGCAGCTTGGCGCAGACCAACACTGAAGCTTTCTTT.